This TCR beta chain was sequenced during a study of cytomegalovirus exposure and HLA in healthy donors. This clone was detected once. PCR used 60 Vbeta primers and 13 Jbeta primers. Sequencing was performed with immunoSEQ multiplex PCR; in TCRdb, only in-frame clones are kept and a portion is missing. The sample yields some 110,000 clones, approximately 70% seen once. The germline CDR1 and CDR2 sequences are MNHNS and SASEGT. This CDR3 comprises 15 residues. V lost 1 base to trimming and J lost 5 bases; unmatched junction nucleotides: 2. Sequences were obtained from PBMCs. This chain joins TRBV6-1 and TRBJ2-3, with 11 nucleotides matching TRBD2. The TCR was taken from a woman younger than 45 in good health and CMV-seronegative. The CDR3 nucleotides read TGTGCCAGCAGTGAAGAGACTAGCGGGGTAGATACGCAGTATTTT. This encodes CASSEETSGVDTQYF.